This T cell receptor beta chain originates from a study of early T cells in non-severe SARS-CoV-2 infection. Study in general: Sequencing of bulk RNA from unsorted whole blood was done, without chain pairing.

V shed 1 base, J shed 3 bases, and the junction held 8 bases outside the gene matches. The CDR3 totals 15 residues. Germline assignment: CDR1 DFQATT and CDR2 SNEGSKA (reference sequence). Only a few counts were recorded for this clonotype. The protocol attached unique molecular identifiers to individual cDNA molecules. TCRdb called the 5' RACE reads again in MiXCR, with one record for every CDR3 protein. Of tens of thousands of distinct CDR3 sequences in the sample, 20% were seen once. Sequencing was performed on whole blood, taken at baseline. The receptor was isolated from an adult who was a healthcare worker with PCR-confirmed SARS-CoV-2 infection or an uninfected control (not recorded which). The V call is TRBV20-1, the J call TRBJ2-7; 8 positions match TRBD1. The CDR3 sequence is CSARVPGTGGYEQYF. The CDR3 DNA reads TGCAGTGCTAGAGTTCCCGGGACAGGCGGCTACGAGCAGTACTTC.